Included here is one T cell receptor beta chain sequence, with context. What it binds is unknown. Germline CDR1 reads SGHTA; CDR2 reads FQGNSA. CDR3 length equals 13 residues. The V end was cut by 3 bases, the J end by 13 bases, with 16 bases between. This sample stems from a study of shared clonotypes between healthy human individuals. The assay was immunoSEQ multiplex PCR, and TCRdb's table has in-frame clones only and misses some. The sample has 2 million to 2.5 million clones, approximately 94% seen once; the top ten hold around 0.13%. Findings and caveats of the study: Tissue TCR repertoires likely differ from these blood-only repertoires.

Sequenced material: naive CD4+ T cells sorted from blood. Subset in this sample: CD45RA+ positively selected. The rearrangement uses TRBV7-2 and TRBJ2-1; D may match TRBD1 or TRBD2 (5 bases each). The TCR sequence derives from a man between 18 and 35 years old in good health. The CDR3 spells CASSFAGAPAQFF. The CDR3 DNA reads TGTGCCAGCAGCTTTGCCGGGGCACCAGCACAGTTCTTC. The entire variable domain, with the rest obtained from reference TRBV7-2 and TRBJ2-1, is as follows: GAGVSQSPSNKVTEKGKDVELRCDPISGHTALYWYRQSLGQGLEFLIYFQGNSAPDKSGLPSDRFSAERTGGSVSTLTIQRTQQEDSAVYLCASSFAGAPAQFFGPGTRLTVL.